This T cell receptor beta chain is from a study of control samples from healthy donors and cancer patients (dated by TCRdb to 2018 to 2020). The library was obtained by the immunoSEQ multiplex PCR assay. In TCRdb, the immuneACCESS table is reduced to in-frame sequences with V and J assigned. These tables do not hold every clone; where another copy was compared, an unresolved V gene accounts for under half, and the others remain unexplained. The sample table lists about 100,000 clones, about 80% of them with a count of one. The top ten clones comprise 6.5% of the sample. Regarding this clone: Its antigen has not been determined. No much larger clonotype is one base removed from it; base qualities were not supplied.

Including cysteine and phenylalanine, the CDR3 has 15 amino acids. Of the read, only the CDR3 DNA is kept; its 45 bases are in frame from base 1. The germline V gene (reference sequence) sets CDR1 to MNHEY and CDR2 to SMNVEV. After removal of 6 bases from V and 0 bases from J, the junction retains 5 bases not matched to a gene. The V and J segments used are TRBV27 and TRBJ2-7; 10 nucleotides in the junction match TRBD1. The sequenced sample was blood. This clonotype was sampled from a man between 18 and 29 years old in good health. The DNA sequence reads TGTGCCAGCAGAGGGTGGACAGGGGGCTCCTACGAGCAGTACTTC. Translated, it reads CASRGWTGGSYEQYF.